These 27 T cell receptor beta chains were all obtained from the same sample, sequenced in a study of response to subunit inactivated influenza vaccine (dated by TCRdb to the late 2010s). Library preparation was by RT-PCR. These reads were obtained on an Illumina HiSeq 2500. Using fastp at Q25 and MiXCR, TCRdb reprocessed the public reads and kept productive beta chains. Duplicate CDR3 protein sequences are folded into a single record with the most common DNA and genes. The sample data list approximately 700,000 distinct CDR3 sequences, and approximately 15% of these were observed just once. The ten largest make up less than 7% of the sample. The specimen comprised PBMCs from blood, sampled 14 to 15 days before vaccination. The receptors were sampled from a man over 45 who received an inactivated influenza vaccine. Donor details come from another sample of the same person, matched by shared clones.

The chain couples TRBV18 to TRBJ2-1; TRBD2 matches 11 bases. With 1 base clipped from V and 2 bases from J, the junction kept 1 base outside the gene matches. The CDR3 has 16 amino acids. Germline assignment: CDR1 KGHSH and CDR2 LQKENI. The CDR3 reads CASSPLGLAAYNEQFF. CDR3 in DNA: TGTGCCAGCTCACCACTGGGACTAGCGGCCTACAATGAGCAGTTCTTC.

This clonotype was seen a handful of times. The CDR3, as DNA: TGTGCCAGCAGTTTTTTCGCAGGGCGCGCTGAAGCTTTCTTT. Translation gives CASSFFAGRAEAFF. This chain links TRBV28 with TRBJ1-1; TRBD1 might be the D (5 bases). This CDR3 spans 14 amino acids. From germline, CDR1 is MDHEN and CDR2 SYDVKM. V was trimmed by 3 bases and J by 6 bases, leaving 14 bases between them.

The table lists this clonotype with a few counts. It may be a read error: a sequence one base away is much more abundant. This CDR3 reads CASSFRDRYTEAFF. As DNA, the CDR3 is TGTGCCAGCAGCTTCCGGGACAGATACACTGAAGCTTTCTTT. This chain links TRBV7-8 with TRBJ1-1, with TRBD1 matching 7 bases. This CDR3 spans 14 amino acids. The germline V gene encodes CDR1 SGHVS and CDR2 FQNEAQ. With V trimmed by 3 bases and J by 3 bases, 4 bases remained unmatched. Using reference TRBV7-8 and TRBJ1-1 for the parts outside the CDR3, the full variable domain is GAGVSQSPRYKVAKRGQDVALRCDPISGHVSLFWYQQALGQGPEFLTYFQNEAQLDKSGLPSDRFFAERPEGSVSTLKIQRTQQEDSAVYLCASSFRDRYTEAFFGQGTRLTVV.

J is TRBJ2-7 and V is TRBV28; possible D gene TRBD1, 6 bases. The CDR3 totals 13 residues. Germline values: CDR1 MDHEN, CDR2 SYDVKM. V was pared by 10 bases and J by 4 bases, with 17 bases between. The CDR3 bases are TGTGCCACAACCGGGACACCAGTTTACGAGCAGTACTTC. This gives the protein CATTGTPVYEQYF.

V gene TRBV9 combines with J gene TRBJ2-2, with 7 bases identical to TRBD2. Unmatched junction bases numbered 10, after V lost 4 bases and J lost 4 bases. CDR1 and CDR2 (germline): SGDLS, YYNGEE. The CDR3 consists of 16 residues. The CDR3: CASSPRAGVGTGELFF. The CDR3 DNA reads as TGTGCCAGCAGCCCTCGGGCGGGAGTGGGCACCGGGGAGCTGTTTTTT.

This clonotype has just a few counts. The chain links TRBV7-2 to TRBJ1-2; D unclear. Germline CDR1 reads SGHTA; CDR2 reads FQGNSA. V gave up 3 bases and J gave up 8 bases, with 13 bases separating them. The CDR3 extends over 13 amino acids. The CDR3 sequence: CASSFRLLEGYTF. In DNA form, the CDR3 reads TGTGCCAGCAGCTTTAGACTTCTGGAAGGCTACACCTTC.

This clonotype was recorded a few times. The V gene is TRBV7-8, the J gene TRBJ2-3; D possibly uses TRBD1 or TRBD2 (6 bases each). V was trimmed by 1 base and J by 6 bases, leaving 14 bases between them. Germline assignment: CDR1 SGHVS and CDR2 FQNEAQ. The CDR3 consists of 15 residues. CDR3 region: CASSLEGGGRDTQYF. In DNA, the CDR3 is TGTGCCAGCAGCTTAGAGGGGGGCGGACGGGATACGCAGTATTTT. The full variable domain, with the rest looked up from reference TRBV7-8 and TRBJ2-3, is GAGVSQSPRYKVAKRGQDVALRCDPISGHVSLFWYQQALGQGPEFLTYFQNEAQLDKSGLPSDRFFAERPEGSVSTLKIQRTQQEDSAVYLCASSLEGGGRDTQYFGPGTRLTVL.

This clonotype was counted only a few times. The chain couples TRBV18 to TRBJ2-7, with 10 positions matching TRBD1. The CDR3 is 16 amino acids. V lost 0 bases, J lost 3 bases, and 5 bases stayed unmatched. The V gene's germline CDR1 is KGHSH and CDR2 LQKENI. For the CDR3, the DNA is TGTGCCAGCTCACCACCTTCGGGACAGGGGAACTACGAGCAGTACTTC. Amino acid sequence: CASSPPSGQGNYEQYF.

The rearrangement uses TRBV6-1 and TRBJ1-1; D ambiguous. Germline CDR1 MNHNS, CDR2 SASEGT. This CDR3 has 14 amino acids. Trimming cost V 4 bases and J 5 bases, with 14 bases left between them. The CDR3 sequence: CASSVTGVDTEAFF. The CDR3 coding sequence is TGTGCCAGCAGTGTGACCGGTGTAGATACTGAAGCTTTCTTT.

This clonotype showed up just a few times. This sequence joins TRBV28 and TRBJ1-2, with 7 bases lining up with TRBD1. The germline CDR1 and CDR2 sequences are MDHEN and SYDVKM. The length of the CDR3 is 15 residues. V shed 5 bases and J 5 bases; nucleotides not matched to a gene: 11. As DNA, the CDR3 is TGTGCCAGCAGTCCATACAGGGGCCCGACTTATGGCTACACCTTC. Translated, it gives CASSPYRGPTYGYTF.

The chain links TRBV9 to TRBJ2-1, with D possibly matching TRBD2 (6 bases). The CDR3 has 13 residues. Trimming left V 0 bases short and J 5 bases short, with 6 bases between. Germline V lookup: CDR1 SGDLS, CDR2 YYNGEE. Written as DNA, the CDR3 is TGTGCCAGCAGCGTAGGGACTAACAATGAGCAGTTCTTC. As protein: CASSVGTNNEQFF.

The chain employs TRBV11-2 and TRBJ2-7, with a tentative D call TRBD1 (6 bases). The CDR3 runs to 14 residues. V lost 4 bases, J lost 4 bases, and 14 bases lay in between. Germline lookup yields CDR1 SGHAT and CDR2 FQNNGV. CDR3 region: CASSSVRGKYEQYF. The CDR3 DNA sequence: TGTGCCAGCAGCTCGGTCAGGGGAAAATACGAGCAGTACTTC.

A remark on this clonotype: A much larger clone differs from this one at a single base, so this may be a read error. This chain joins TRBV7-2 and TRBJ2-7; TRBD1 agrees at 11 bases. CDR3 length equals 15 residues. Germline assignment: CDR1 SGHTA and CDR2 FQGNSA. The V and J ends lost 2 bases and 2 bases, in that order; junction bases with no gene match: 2. The CDR3 loop reads CASSLMGQGAYEQYF. CDR3 nucleotide sequence: TGTGCCAGCAGCTTAATGGGACAGGGGGCCTACGAGCAGTACTTC. Full variable domain (outside the CDR3, taken from reference TRBV7-2 and TRBJ2-7): GAGVSQSPSNKVTEKGKDVELRCDPISGHTALYWYRQSLGQGLEFLIYFQGNSAPDKSGLPSDRFSAERTGGSVSTLTIQRTQQEDSAVYLCASSLMGQGAYEQYFGPGTRLTVT.

This chain joins TRBV4-1 and TRBJ1-2; TRBD1 matches at 7 bases. CDR1 MGHRA and CDR2 YSYEKL come from the germline V gene. The J segment lost 4 bases and the V segment lost 3 bases, leaving 5 bases of the junction unmatched. This CDR3 has 14 residues. CDR3 sequence: CASSQEGTAYGYTF. CDR3 DNA sequence: TGCGCCAGCAGCCAGGAAGGGACAGCCTATGGCTACACCTTC.

In its sample, this clonotype was seen a few times. The chain is built from TRBV12-3 or TRBV12-4 and TRBJ2-2; D gene uncertain. The ends were cut back, 7 bases at V and 10 bases at J, with 13 bases in the middle. This CDR3 contains 12 residues. CDR3 in DNA: TGTGCCAGCAAACCCACGGGCGTGGAGCTGTTTTTT. Protein: CASKPTGVELFF.

The chain carries TRBV7-9 and TRBJ1-1; a weak D match, TRBD1 (5 bases). The CDR3 runs 14 residues. From germline, CDR1 is SEHNR and CDR2 FQNEAQ (reference sequence). The ends were cut back, 3 bases at V and 4 bases at J, with 12 bases in the middle. The CDR3 DNA reads TGTGCCAGCAGCTTGACAGCCCTATTCACTGAAGCTTTCTTT. It translates to CASSLTALFTEAFF.

The rearrangement uses TRBV11-2 and TRBJ2-5; perhaps D is TRBD1 or TRBD2 (5 bases each). Per germline, CDR1 SGHAT and CDR2 FQNNGV. This CDR3 region has 15 residues. Trimming cost V 5 bases and J 1 base, with 14 bases left between them. CDR3 sequence (DNA): TGTGCCAGCAGCGTAGCTGGGGGAACCCAAGAGACCCAGTACTTC. Amino acid sequence: CASSVAGGTQETQYF.

In this sample, this clonotype turned up a few times. V gene TRBV4-2 combines with J gene TRBJ1-5; D is ambiguous. Trimming cost V 8 bases and J 1 base, with 9 bases left between them. The germline V gene has CDR1 LGHNA and CDR2 YNFKEQ. This CDR3 is 13 amino acids long. The CDR3 here is CASRSASNQPQHF. The CDR3 DNA reads TGTGCCAGCCGGTCGGCGAGCAATCAGCCCCAGCATTTT.

V usage is TRBV12-5 and J usage is TRBJ2-1; 9 bases align to TRBD2. With V trimmed by 6 bases and J by 5 bases, 5 bases remained unmatched. The CDR3 has 14 amino acids. Germline assignment: CDR1 LGHNT and CDR2 FRNRAP. The CDR3, as DNA: TGTGCTAGTGGAAGGACTAGCGCGAACAATGAGCAGTTCTTC. Protein sequence: CASGRTSANNEQFF. The full variable domain, completed using reference TRBV12-5 and TRBJ2-1, is DARVTQTPRHKVTEMGQEVTMRCQPILGHNTVFWYRQTMMQGLELLAYFRNRAPLDDSGMPKDRFSAEMPDATLATLKIQPSEPRDSAVYFCASGRTSANNEQFFGPGTRLTVL.

This clonotype was seen only a few times. The CDR3 nucleotides read TGTGCCAGCAGCGGGAGCTTAGGGGATACGCAGTATTTT. It is translated as CASSGSLGDTQYF. The V call is TRBV9, the J call TRBJ2-3; no definite D call. This CDR3 is built from 13 residues. Trimming removed 3 bases from V and 6 bases from J, with 11 bases in between. CDR1 and CDR2 (germline): SGDLS, YYNGEE.

This clonotype has just a few counts. V and J are TRBV12-5 and TRBJ2-5, with unresolved D. Between the trimmed V and J ends, which lost 5 bases and 2 bases, there was a span of 12 bases. The CDR3 totals 14 residues. The germline gives CDR1 LGHNT, CDR2 FRNRAP. The CDR3 loop reads CASGPSEPQETQYF. In nucleotides, the CDR3 is TGTGCTAGTGGTCCATCCGAACCTCAAGAGACCCAGTACTTC.

This clonotype showed up many times. V and J are TRBV7-2 and TRBJ1-2, with TRBD1 matching over 10 bases. CDR3 size: 14 residues. V lost 0 bases, J lost 6 bases, and 1 base stayed unmatched. Germline CDR1 and CDR2: SGHTA and FQGNSA. CDR3 bases: TGTGCCAGCAGCTTAGCCGGACAGGGGGATGGCTACACCTTC. Translating gives CASSLAGQGDGYTF. Filled out from reference TRBV7-2 and TRBJ1-2, the complete variable domain reads GAGVSQSPSNKVTEKGKDVELRCDPISGHTALYWYRQSLGQGLEFLIYFQGNSAPDKSGLPSDRFSAERTGGSVSTLTIQRTQQEDSAVYLCASSLAGQGDGYTFGSGTRLTVV.

This clonotype has a handful of counts. The CDR3: CATSDPVTGRDGYTF. The DNA of the CDR3 is TGTGCCACCAGTGATCCGGTGACAGGAAGAGATGGCTACACCTTC. This chain joins TRBV24-1 and TRBJ1-2; possibly TRBD1 for D (6 bases). This CDR3 region has 15 residues. Germline lookup yields CDR1 KGHDR and CDR2 SFDVKD. V gave up 3 bases and J gave up 6 bases, with 16 bases separating them.

The chain combines TRBV6-6 with TRBJ2-7; D gene unclear. The CDR3 is made up of 13 amino acids. Trimming removed 8 bases from V and 5 bases from J, with 16 bases in between. Germline loops: CDR1 MNHNY, CDR2 SVGAGI (reference sequence). The CDR3 region is CASGQAPAHEQYF. CDR3 nucleotide sequence: TGTGCCAGCGGCCAGGCCCCCGCCCACGAGCAGTACTTC.

This clonotype was seen a handful of times. The rearrangement uses TRBV12-3 or TRBV12-4 and TRBJ2-7; TRBD1 matches at 8 bases. V dropped 2 bases and J dropped 5; count of bases not matched to a gene: 2. This CDR3 contains 13 residues. CDR3 bases: TGTGCCAGCAGTTTATACAGGGGGAACGAGCAGTACTTC. This codes for CASSLYRGNEQYF.

The rearrangement joins TRBV5-1 to TRBJ2-6, with a tentative D call TRBD2 (5 bases). Trimming removed 4 bases from V and 1 base from J, with 12 bases in between. The CDR3 runs 16 residues. Germline-derived CDR1 and CDR2 are SGHRS and YFSETQ. The CDR3 sequence is CASSVAPGSGANVLTF. The CDR3 coding sequence is TGCGCCAGCAGCGTAGCGCCGGGGTCTGGGGCCAACGTCCTGACTTTC.

This clonotype was observed a few times. The chain recombines TRBV10-2 with TRBJ1-5, with no clear D. Trimming took 4 bases from V and 11 from J, leaving 12 bases between them. This CDR3 has 12 amino acids. Looked up from germline, CDR1 is WSHSY and CDR2 is SAAADI. The CDR3 spells CASSGIGFSQHF. The CDR3 DNA follows: TGCGCCAGCAGTGGAATTGGTTTTTCCCAGCATTTT.